This T cell receptor (beta chain) was documented in a study of T cells in Graves' hyperthyroidism and ophthalmopathy. RNA transcripts yielded amplified TCR beta CDR3 regions. The HTBI primer set served for first-round RT-PCR of the TCR CDR3. TCRdb re-called the multiplex PCR reads with MiXCR, one entry per CDR3 protein. The table includes over 350,000 distinct CDR3 sequences, over 12% detected once. The study left out patients who had uncontrolled infection, other autoimmune disease, pregnancy or lactation. Study results and caveats: Stable hyperthyroidism was told apart from ophthalmopathy by a model built on 13 V-J features. Most clonotypes expanded in thyroid above 0.001 were likewise present in blood. Ophthalmopathy was model-predicted a median about 6 months pre-onset.

The CDR3 length is 15 residues. Per germline, CDR1 SGHVS and CDR2 FNYEAQ. The germline V and J ends were trimmed by 4 bases and 2 bases, with 11 bases remaining between them. This clonotype appeared a few times. Antigen specificity is unknown. Sequencing input: blood. The gene calls are TRBV7-6 and TRBJ2-2; D might be TRBD2 (6 bases). This clonotype was sampled from a man aged 45 to 65 with Graves' ophthalmopathy. This CDR3 is CASSSGDHNTGELFF. The CDR3 DNA is TGTGCCAGCAGCTCGGGAGACCACAACACCGGGGAGCTGTTTTTT.